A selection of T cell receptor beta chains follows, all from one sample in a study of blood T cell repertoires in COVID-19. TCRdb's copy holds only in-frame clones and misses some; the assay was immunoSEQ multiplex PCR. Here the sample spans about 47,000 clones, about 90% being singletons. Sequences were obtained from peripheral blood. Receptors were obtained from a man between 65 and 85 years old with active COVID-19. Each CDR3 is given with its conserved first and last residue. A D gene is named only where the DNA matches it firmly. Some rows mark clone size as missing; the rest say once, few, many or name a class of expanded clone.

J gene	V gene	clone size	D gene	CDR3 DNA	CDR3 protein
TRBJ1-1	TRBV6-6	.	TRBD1	TGTGCCAGCAGTCGCTCAGGGGGGTTAGGCACTGAAGCTTTCTTT	CASSRSGGLGTEAFF
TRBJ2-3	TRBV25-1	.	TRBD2	TGTGCCAGCAGTGTGGGGGGGATATTCACAGATACGCAGTATTTT	CASSVGGIFTDTQYF
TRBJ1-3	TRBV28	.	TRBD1	TGTGCCAGCAGTACCCCTGGACAGGGGGATTACACCATATATTTT	CASSTPGQGDYTIYF
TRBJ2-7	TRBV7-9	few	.	TGTGCCAGCAGCTTAGACTCGGTTTACGAGCAGTACTTC	CASSLDSVYEQYF
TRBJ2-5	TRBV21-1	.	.	TGTGCCAGCAGCAAACCCCCGACATCGGAGACCCAGTACTTC	CASSKPPTSETQYF
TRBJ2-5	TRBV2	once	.	TGTGCCAGCAGTGAATGGAGGGCGGACCAAGAGACCCAGTACTTC	CASSEWRADQETQYF
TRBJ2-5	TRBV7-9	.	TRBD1	TGTGCCAGCAGCACCCGACCCACAGGGGTAGGGCAAGAGACCCAGTACTTC	CASSTRPTGVGQETQYF
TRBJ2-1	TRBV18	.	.	TGTGCCAGCTCTCGCACCGGGTTGAGCTCCTACAATGAGCAGTTCTTC	CASSRTGLSSYNEQFF
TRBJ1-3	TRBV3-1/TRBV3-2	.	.	TGTGCCAGCAGCCAACCTTCCGGGAACACCATATATTTT	CASSQPSGNTIYF
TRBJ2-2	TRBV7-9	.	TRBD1	TGTGCCAGCAGGCCCGGGACAGGGACCACCGGGGAGCTGTTTTTT	CASRPGTGTTGELFF
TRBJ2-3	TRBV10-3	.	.	TGTGCCATCACTGGGGCGGCCACAGATACGCAGTATTTT	CAITGAATDTQYF
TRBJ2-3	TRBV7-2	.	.	TGTGCCAGCAGCTTAGGTCAGGGGCCGGATACGCAGTATTTT	CASSLGQGPDTQYF
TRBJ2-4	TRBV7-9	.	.	TGTGCCAGCAGCTTAAGTAACTCCCGAAACATTCAGTACTTC	CASSLSNSRNIQYF
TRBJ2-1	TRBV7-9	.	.	TGTGCCAGCAGCTATACAGGGATAAGTGAGCAGTTCTTC	CASSYTGISEQFF
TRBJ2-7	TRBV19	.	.	TGTGCCAGTAGTTTTGGGGCCACCTACGAGCAGTACTTC	CASSFGATYEQYF
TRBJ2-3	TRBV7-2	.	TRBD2	TGTGCCAGCAGCTTAGTAGCGGGGGGGCGGACAGATACGCAGTATTTT	CASSLVAGGRTDTQYF
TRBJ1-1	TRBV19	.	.	TGTGCCAGTAAGCCTCCGGGGGTGGGGGACACTGAAGCTTTCTTT	CASKPPGVGDTEAFF
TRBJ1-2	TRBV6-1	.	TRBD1	TGTGCCAGCAGTGCCCGAGGGACAGAGCTCTTCTATGGCTACACCTTC	CASSARGTELFYGYTF
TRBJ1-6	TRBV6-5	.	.	TGTGCCAGCAGAGTGGACAGTCTTTATAATTCACCCCTCCACTTT	CASRVDSLYNSPLHF
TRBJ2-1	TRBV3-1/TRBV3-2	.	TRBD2	TGTGCCAGCAGCCCCGGACTAGCGGGGGTCTATGAGCAGTTCTTC	CASSPGLAGVYEQFF
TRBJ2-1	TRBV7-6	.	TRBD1	TGTGCCAGCAGCCCGTTCCGGGACAGGGAAGGTAATGAGCAGTTCTTC	CASSPFRDREGNEQFF
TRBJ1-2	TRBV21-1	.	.	TGTGCCAGCAGCAACAGGGGGCAGACACCTCATTGTTCTTATGGCTACACCTTC	CASSNRGQTPHCSYGYTF
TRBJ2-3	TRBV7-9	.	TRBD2	TGTGCCAGCAGCCCTGGGACTAGCCAATACACAGATACGCAGTATTTT	CASSPGTSQYTDTQYF
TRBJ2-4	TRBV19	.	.	TGTGCCAGTAGTAGACAGATTCTAGCCAAAAACATTCAGTACTTC	CASSRQILAKNIQYF
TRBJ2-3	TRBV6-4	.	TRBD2	TGTGCCAGCAGTGACTCGATGGGGGGGAGCACAGATACGCAGTATTTT	CASSDSMGGSTDTQYF
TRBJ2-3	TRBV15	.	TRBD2	TGTGCCACCAGCAGAAAGACAACTAGCGGGGGGGCTTCGAATACGCAGTATTTT	CATSRKTTSGGASNTQYF
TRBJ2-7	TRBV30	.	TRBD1	TGTGCCTGGAGTCCCTGGGACAGGGGGCTCTACGAGCAGTACTTC	CAWSPWDRGLYEQYF
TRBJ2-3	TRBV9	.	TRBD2	TGTGCCAGCAGCCCCTTTCCTAGCGGGGTCCTCACAGATACGCAGTATTTT	CASSPFPSGVLTDTQYF
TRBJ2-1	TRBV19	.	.	TGTGCCAGTAGTCCCCAGGGGGGTTACAATGAGCAGTTCTTC	CASSPQGGYNEQFF
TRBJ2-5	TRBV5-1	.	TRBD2	TGCGCCAGCAGTCAGGGACTAGCGGGGGTTGTAGAGACCCAGTACTTC	CASSQGLAGVVETQYF
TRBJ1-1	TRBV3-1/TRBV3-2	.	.	TGTGCCAGCAGCCAAATACAGGGTTACATAGCTTTCTTT	CASSQIQGYIAFF
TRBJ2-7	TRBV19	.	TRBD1	TGTGCCAGTACCCCGGGACAGAACTACGAGCAGTACTTC	CASTPGQNYEQYF
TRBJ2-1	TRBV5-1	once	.	TGCGCCAGCAGCTTGGGTGGAGGAGCTGAGCAGTTCTTC	CASSLGGGAEQFF
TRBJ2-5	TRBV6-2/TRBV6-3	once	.	TGTGCCAGCAGTTATTGGGGGGAAGAGACCCAGTACTTC	CASSYWGEETQYF
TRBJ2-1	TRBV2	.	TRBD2	TGTGCCAGCAGAAGACTAGCGGGGAGAAACGTACACAATGAGCAGTTCTTC	CASRRLAGRNVHNEQFF